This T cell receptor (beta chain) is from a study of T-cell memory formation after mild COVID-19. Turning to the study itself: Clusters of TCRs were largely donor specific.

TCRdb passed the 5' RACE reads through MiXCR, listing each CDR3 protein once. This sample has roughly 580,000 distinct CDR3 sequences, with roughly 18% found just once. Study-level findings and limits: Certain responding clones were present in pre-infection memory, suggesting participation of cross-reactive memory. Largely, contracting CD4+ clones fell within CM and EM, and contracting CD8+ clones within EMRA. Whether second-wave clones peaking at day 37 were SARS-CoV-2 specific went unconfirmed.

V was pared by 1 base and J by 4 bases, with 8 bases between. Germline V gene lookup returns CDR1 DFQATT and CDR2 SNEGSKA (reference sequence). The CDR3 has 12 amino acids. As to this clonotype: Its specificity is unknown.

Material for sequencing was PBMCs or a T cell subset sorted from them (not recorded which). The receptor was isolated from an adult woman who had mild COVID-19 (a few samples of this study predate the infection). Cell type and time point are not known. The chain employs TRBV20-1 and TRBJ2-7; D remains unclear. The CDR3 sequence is CSARGPAYEQYF. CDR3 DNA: TGCAGTGCTAGAGGCCCTGCTTACGAGCAGTACTTC.